These 18 T cell receptor beta chains originate from one sample sequenced in a study of cytomegalovirus exposure and HLA in healthy donors. Amplification used 60 Vbeta primers and 13 Jbeta primers. Libraries were prepared by immunoSEQ multiplex PCR; TCRdb keeps only in-frame clonotypes and omits some of them. The profile shows 100,000 to 150,000 clones, 80% of them singletons. Source material: PBMCs. These receptors were obtained from a man aged 35 to 55 in good health and CMV-seronegative.

The V and J genes are TRBV2 and TRBJ2-7, with 8 positions matching TRBD1. Germline trimming cut 3 bases from V and 5 bases from J; bases unmatched to any gene: 6. The CDR3 loop spans 14 amino acids. Germline CDR1 is SNHLY and CDR2 is FYNNEI. DNA of the CDR3: TGTGCCAGCAGTGACCCGACAGGGGCCGACGAGCAGTACTTC. Its translation is CASSDPTGADEQYF.

This chain connects TRBV10-2 to TRBJ1-2, with D perhaps TRBD1 (5 bases). This CDR3 comprises 13 residues. Germline-derived CDR1 and CDR2 are WSHSY and SAAADI. V was clipped by 2 bases and J by 2 bases, with 6 bases between them. CDR3 loop: CASSERGNYGYTF. The CDR3 DNA reads TGCGCCAGCAGTGAGAGGGGAAACTATGGCTACACCTTC.

This chain connects TRBV5-8 to TRBJ2-7; D is perhaps TRBD1 (5 bases). Germline assignment: CDR1 SGHTS and CDR2 YDEGEE. CDR3 length: 15 amino acids. V shed 0 bases and J shed 0 bases, with 10 bases lying between them. CDR3 bases: TGTGCCAGCAGCTTGGTGACAGATAGCTCCTACGAGCAGTACTTC. Amino acid sequence: CASSLVTDSSYEQYF. The whole variable domain, filled in from reference TRBV5-8 and TRBJ2-7, reads EAGVTQSPTHLIKTRGQQATLRCSPISGHTSVYWYQQALGLGLQFLLWYDEGEERNRGNFPPRFSGRQFPNYSSELNVNALELEDSALYLCASSLVTDSSYEQYFGPGTRLTVT.

The rearrangement joins TRBV4-1 to TRBJ2-1, with 7 nucleotides matching TRBD1. Germline CDR1 reads MGHRA; CDR2 reads YSYEKL. V lost 2 bases to trimming and J lost 6 bases; unmatched junction nucleotides: 7. There are 15 residues in the CDR3. The CDR3 sequence is CASSQLTHRGNEQFF. The CDR3 DNA reads as TGCGCCAGCAGCCAATTGACCCACAGGGGCAATGAGCAGTTCTTC.

The chain combines TRBV5-1 with TRBJ2-3; a weak D match, TRBD2 (5 bases). This CDR3 contains 14 residues. V was clipped by 2 bases and J by 0 bases, with 7 bases between them. Germline CDR1 is SGHRS and CDR2 is YFSETQ. The CDR3 nucleotides are TGCGCCAGCAGCTTCGGGGTTAGCACAGATACGCAGTATTTT. Translation: CASSFGVSTDTQYF. The entire variable domain, with the rest obtained from reference TRBV5-1 and TRBJ2-3, is as follows: KAGVTQTPRYLIKTRGQQVTLSCSPISGHRSVSWYQQTPGQGLQFLFEYFSETQRNKGNFPGRFSGRQFSNSRSEMNVSTLELGDSALYLCASSFGVSTDTQYFGPGTRLTVL.

The chain is built from TRBV6-5 and TRBJ1-1; no firm D call. In germline, CDR1 is MNHEY, CDR2 SVGAGI. The CDR3 length is 13 residues. Trimming stripped 3 bases from V and 1 base from J, with 6 bases between. CDR3 sequence: CASSYSWNTEAFF. The CDR3 nucleotides are TGTGCCAGCAGTTATAGCTGGAACACTGAAGCTTTCTTT.

The rearrangement joins TRBV28 to TRBJ2-7, with 9 nucleotides matching TRBD2. In germline, CDR1 is MDHEN, CDR2 SYDVKM. The CDR3 has 15 amino acids. The junction had 8 bases not matched to a gene; V was cut back by 6 bases and J by 2 bases. CDR3 bases: TGTGCCAGCAGCCCCCAGCGGGAGGTTCCCTACGAGCAGTACTTC. Protein sequence: CASSPQREVPYEQYF. Full variable domain (remainder filled in from reference TRBV28 and TRBJ2-7): DVKVTQSSRYLVKRTGEKVFLECVQDMDHENMFWYRQDPGLGLRLIYFSYDVKMKEKGDIPEGYSVSREKKERFSLILESASTNQTSMYLCASSPQREVPYEQYFGPGTRLTVT.

This clone was observed a handful of times. The same CDR3 also results from other DNA sequences found in this sample. The chain couples TRBV5-1 to TRBJ2-7; maybe TRBD2 (6 bases). This CDR3 is 15 amino acids long. Per germline, CDR1 SGHRS and CDR2 YFSETQ. The V and J ends lost 0 bases and 1 base respectively, with 11 bases between them. The CDR3 here is CASSLGTGGSYEQYF. DNA of the CDR3: TGCGCCAGCAGCTTGGGCACCGGGGGTTCCTACGAGCAGTACTTC.

The V gene is TRBV7-9, the J gene TRBJ2-7; D perhaps matches TRBD1 (6 bases). Germline V gene lookup returns CDR1 SEHNR and CDR2 FQNEAQ (reference sequence). This CDR3 region has 13 residues. The V and J ends lost 6 bases and 6 bases respectively, with 15 bases between them. CDR3 DNA sequence: TGTGCCAGCAGGGACGCAGGGGAGTCCGAGCAGTACTTC. This sequence encodes CASRDAGESEQYF.

The J gene is TRBJ2-5, the V gene TRBV11-2; 7 nucleotides line up with TRBD2. Germline lookup yields CDR1 SGHAT and CDR2 FQNNGV. V lost 4 bases, J lost 5 bases, and 4 bases stayed unmatched. The CDR3 runs 13 residues. The CDR3 DNA reads as TGTGCCAGCAGCTCCGCGGGAGTGGAGACCCAGTACTTC. Translation gives CASSSAGVETQYF.

The chain's CDR3 is CASSSGLKTGVTGELFF. CDR3 nucleotides: TGTGCCAGCAGCTCCGGGCTTAAAACAGGGGTCACCGGGGAGCTGTTTTTT. This chain connects TRBV7-7 to TRBJ2-2, with 7 nucleotides matching TRBD1. Germline lookup yields CDR1 SSHAT and CDR2 FNYEAQ (reference sequence). Trimming removed 4 bases from V and 4 bases from J; junction bases left unmatched: 12. This CDR3 is built from 17 residues.

The chain carries TRBV5-4 and TRBJ2-3, with 12 bases that match TRBD1. CDR1 is SGHNT, CDR2 YYREEE, per germline (reference sequence). V was pared by 3 bases and J by 2 bases, with 7 bases of the junction left unmatched. The CDR3 is 17 amino acids. The CDR3 coding sequence is TGTGCCAGCAGCTCCGGGACAGGGGGCTTGACCACAGATACGCAGTATTTT. Protein: CASSSGTGGLTTDTQYF.

V gene TRBV5-1 combines with J gene TRBJ2-2; possible D gene TRBD1, 6 bases. Germline assignment: CDR1 SGHRS and CDR2 YFSETQ. V was clipped by 1 base and J by 3 bases, with 7 bases between them. The CDR3 spans 14 residues. CDR3: CASSLSGDTGELFF. The CDR3 coding sequence is TGCGCCAGCAGCTTGTCAGGGGACACCGGGGAGCTGTTTTTT.

The J gene is TRBJ2-2, the V gene TRBV5-4, with 13 bases matching TRBD2. The CDR3 totals 17 residues. Germline-derived CDR1 and CDR2 are SGHNT and YYREEE (reference sequence). The trim removed 5 bases at V and 1 base at J, leaving 5 bases unmatched. The CDR3 is CASRQTSGGQNTGELFF. Here the CDR3 DNA reads TGTGCCAGCAGACAGACTAGCGGGGGGCAGAACACCGGGGAGCTGTTTTTT.

The chain carries TRBV5-1 and TRBJ2-7; D may be TRBD1 (6 bases). The CDR3 is 18 residues long. V dropped 4 bases and J dropped 3 bases, with 26 bases sitting between them. Germline V gives CDR1 SGHRS, CDR2 YFSETQ. The CDR3 nucleotides are TGCGCCAGCAGCCCTTCCCCCCATGGAACAGGGACATTCTACGAGCAGTACTTC. Translation gives CASSPSPHGTGTFYEQYF.

The chain is built from TRBV7-8 and TRBJ2-3, with 8 bases identical to TRBD2. J gave up 7 bases and V 4 bases, and 25 bases lay outside the gene matches. This CDR3 contains 20 residues. The V gene's germline CDR1 is SGHVS and CDR2 FQNEAQ. For the CDR3, the DNA is TGTGCCAGCAGCTCATATAGGGTCCCGGGACTAGAGGATAGGATGAATACGCAGTATTTT. Translation: CASSSYRVPGLEDRMNTQYF.

The chain links TRBV28 to TRBJ2-7, with 8 bases lining up with TRBD2. The CDR3 has 14 amino acids. Trimming cost V 7 bases and J 4 bases; bases outside gene matches: 9. From germline, CDR1 is MDHEN and CDR2 SYDVKM. The chain's CDR3 is CASKMAGGEYEQYF. As DNA, the CDR3 is TGTGCCAGCAAGATGGCGGGGGGCGAGTACGAGCAGTACTTC.

The chain combines TRBV7-2 with TRBJ2-5, with D possibly matching TRBD1 (6 bases). Germline V gene data show CDR1 as SGHTA and CDR2 as FQGNSA. This CDR3 has 14 amino acids. The V end lost 5 bases, the J end lost 2 bases, and 12 bases lay between the germline ends. For the CDR3, the DNA is TGTGCCAGCAGCCCACAGGGTAATCAAGAGACCCAGTACTTC. Amino acids: CASSPQGNQETQYF. Based on the CDR3 plus reference TRBV7-2 and TRBJ2-5, the full variable domain is GAGVSQSPSNKVTEKGKDVELRCDPISGHTALYWYRQSLGQGLEFLIYFQGNSAPDKSGLPSDRFSAERTGGSVSTLTIQRTQQEDSAVYLCASSPQGNQETQYFGPGTRLLVL.